This T cell receptor (beta chain) was recorded in a study of blood T cell repertoires in COVID-19. The CDR3 spans 16 residues. The germline V gene encodes CDR1 KGHSH and CDR2 LQKENI. Trimming took 2 bases from V and 0 from J; bases not matched to a gene: 4. In the authors' methods: Amplification with reference gene primers provided the estimates of nucleated cell counts. The assay was immunoSEQ multiplex PCR, and TCRdb's table has in-frame clones only and misses some. That table furnishes V, J and clone size, whereas the DNA furnished D and trimming. The table has approximately 300,000 clones, about nine tenths seen once. This clone has a single count.

Material: peripheral blood. The V call is TRBV18, the J call TRBJ2-3; 8 bases align to TRBD2. This receptor was taken from a woman between 50 and 59 years old with COVID-19, enrolled during active disease. The CDR3 reads CASSPKLAESTDTQYF. CDR3 nucleotide sequence: TGTGCCAGCTCACCAAAACTAGCGGAGAGCACAGATACGCAGTATTTT. Combining the CDR3 with reference TRBV18 and TRBJ2-3 gives the whole variable domain NAGVMQNPRHLVRRRGQEARLRCSPMKGHSHVYWYRQLPEEGLKFMVYLQKENIIDESGMPKERFSAEFPKEGPSILRIQQVVRGDSAAYFCASSPKLAESTDTQYFGPGTRLTVL.